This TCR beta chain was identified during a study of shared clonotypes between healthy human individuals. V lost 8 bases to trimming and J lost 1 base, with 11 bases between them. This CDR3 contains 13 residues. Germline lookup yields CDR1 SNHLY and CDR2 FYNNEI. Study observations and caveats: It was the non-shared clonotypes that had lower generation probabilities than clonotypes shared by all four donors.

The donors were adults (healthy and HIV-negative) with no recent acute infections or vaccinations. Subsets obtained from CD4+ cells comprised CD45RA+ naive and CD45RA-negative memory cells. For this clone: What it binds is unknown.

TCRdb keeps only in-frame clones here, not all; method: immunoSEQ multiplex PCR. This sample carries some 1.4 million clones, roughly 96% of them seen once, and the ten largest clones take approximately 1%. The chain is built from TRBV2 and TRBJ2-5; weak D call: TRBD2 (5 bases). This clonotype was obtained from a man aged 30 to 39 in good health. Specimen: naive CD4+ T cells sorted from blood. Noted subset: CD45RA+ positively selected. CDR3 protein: CASRRGFQETQYF. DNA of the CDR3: TGTGCCAGCCGCCGGGGTTTCCAAGAGACCCAGTACTTC.